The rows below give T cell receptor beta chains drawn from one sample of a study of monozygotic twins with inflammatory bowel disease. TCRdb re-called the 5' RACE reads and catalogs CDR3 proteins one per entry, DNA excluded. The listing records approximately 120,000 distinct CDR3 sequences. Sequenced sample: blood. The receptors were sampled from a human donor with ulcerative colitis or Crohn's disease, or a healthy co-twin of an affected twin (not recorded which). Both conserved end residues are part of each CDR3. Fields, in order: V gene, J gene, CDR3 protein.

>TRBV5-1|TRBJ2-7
CASSLLAAPMAYEQYF
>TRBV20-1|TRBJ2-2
CSAGGSGRAGELFF
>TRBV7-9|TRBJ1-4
CASSPDPLHNEKLFF
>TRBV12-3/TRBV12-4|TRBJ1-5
CASSFHQPQHF
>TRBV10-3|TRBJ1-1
CAIRFQTGSSTNTEAFF
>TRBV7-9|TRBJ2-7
CASSLGGDNEQYF
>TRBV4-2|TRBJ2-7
CASSPTGAAYEQYF
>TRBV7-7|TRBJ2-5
CASSLPPGRGQETQYF
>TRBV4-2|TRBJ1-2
CASSQAQGPNYGYTF
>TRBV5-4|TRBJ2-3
CASSPAWGDTQYF
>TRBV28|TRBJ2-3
CASSFHNLGDTQYF
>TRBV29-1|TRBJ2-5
CSVGLAGGHQETQYF
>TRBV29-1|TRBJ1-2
CSVESSPFGASRNYGYTF
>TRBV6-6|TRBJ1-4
CASSYWTPEGELFF
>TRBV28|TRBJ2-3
CASSFDRPDTQYF
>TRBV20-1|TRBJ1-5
CSGRLQGDQPQHF
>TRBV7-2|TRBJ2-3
CASSEGLRLDRDTQYF
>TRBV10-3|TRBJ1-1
CAITQDRENTEAFF
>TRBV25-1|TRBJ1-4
CASSEYRQGDEKQFF
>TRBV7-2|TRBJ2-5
CASSSVILSQETQYF
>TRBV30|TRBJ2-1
CAWNGGGAHEQFF
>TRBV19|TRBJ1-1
CASSRQGRYEAFF
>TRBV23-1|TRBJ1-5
CASSQDDRGENSNQPQHF
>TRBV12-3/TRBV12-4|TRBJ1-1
CASSFGQNTEAFF
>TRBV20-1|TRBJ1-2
CSAQAGASTSTF
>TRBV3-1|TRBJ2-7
CASSGRTSVYDEQYF